This T cell receptor (beta chain) was sequenced during a study of blood T cell repertoires in COVID-19. Looking at the study overall: Sources were T cells, B-cell-depleted T cells, or PBMCs; the material itself was cDNA or gDNA.

Germline values: CDR1 LNHDA, CDR2 SQIVND (reference sequence). This CDR3 is 14 amino acids long. Losses at the gene ends were 6 bases for V and 7 bases for J; bases not matched to a gene: 6. Only in-frame clones appear in the TCRdb table, and some are missing; sequencing was by immunoSEQ multiplex PCR. The repertoire holds fewer than 350,000 clones, with about 85% as singletons. This clone came up a few times. Individuals aged about 18 to 100 years were recruited from 24 US areas. Clinical history as reported by participants underpinned cohort assignment. This receptor was obtained from a woman in her 50s who had recovered from COVID-19. The material sequenced was PBMCs or T cells enriched from blood (not recorded which). The chain recombines TRBV19 with TRBJ2-2; 9 bases align to TRBD2. In nucleotides, the CDR3 is TGTGCCAGTAGGGTAGCGGGAGAATTCGGGGAGCTGTTTTTT. This encodes CASRVAGEFGELFF.